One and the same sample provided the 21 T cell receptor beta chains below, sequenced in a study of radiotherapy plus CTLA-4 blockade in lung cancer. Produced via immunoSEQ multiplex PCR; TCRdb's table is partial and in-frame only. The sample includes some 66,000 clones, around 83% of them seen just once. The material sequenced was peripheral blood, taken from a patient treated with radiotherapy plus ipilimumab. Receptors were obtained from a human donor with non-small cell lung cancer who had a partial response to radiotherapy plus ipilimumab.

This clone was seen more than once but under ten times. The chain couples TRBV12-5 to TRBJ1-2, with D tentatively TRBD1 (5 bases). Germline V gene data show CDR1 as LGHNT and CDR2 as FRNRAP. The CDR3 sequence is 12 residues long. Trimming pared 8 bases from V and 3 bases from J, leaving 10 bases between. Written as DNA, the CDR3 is TGTGCTAGTTCAAGGGGTGACTATGGCTACACCTTC. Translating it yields CASSRGDYGYTF.

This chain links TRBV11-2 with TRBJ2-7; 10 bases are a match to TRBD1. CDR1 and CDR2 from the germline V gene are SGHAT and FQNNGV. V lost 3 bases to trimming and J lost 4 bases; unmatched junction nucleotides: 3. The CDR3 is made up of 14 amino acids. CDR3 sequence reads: CASSFWTGGYEQYF. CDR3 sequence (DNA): TGTGCCAGCAGCTTCTGGACAGGGGGTTACGAGCAGTACTTC.

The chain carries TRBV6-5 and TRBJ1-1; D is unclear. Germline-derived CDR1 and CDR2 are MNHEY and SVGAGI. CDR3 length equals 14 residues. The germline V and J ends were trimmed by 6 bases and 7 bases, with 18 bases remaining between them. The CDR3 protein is CASRVGGSRREAFF. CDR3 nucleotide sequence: TGTGCCAGCAGAGTAGGAGGGTCGCGGCGTGAAGCTTTCTTT.

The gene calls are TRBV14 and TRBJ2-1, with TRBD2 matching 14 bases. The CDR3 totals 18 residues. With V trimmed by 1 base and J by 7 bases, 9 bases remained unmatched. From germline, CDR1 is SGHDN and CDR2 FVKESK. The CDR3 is CASSQVFSGTSGRNEQFF. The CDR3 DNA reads TGTGCCAGCAGCCAAGTATTCTCGGGGACTAGCGGGAGAAATGAGCAGTTCTTC. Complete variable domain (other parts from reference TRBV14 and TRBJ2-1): EAGVTQFPSHSVIEKGQTVTLRCDPISGHDNLYWYRRVMGKEIKFLLHFVKESKQDESGMPNNRFLAERTGGTYSTLKVQPAELEDSGVYFCASSQVFSGTSGRNEQFFGPGTRLTVL.

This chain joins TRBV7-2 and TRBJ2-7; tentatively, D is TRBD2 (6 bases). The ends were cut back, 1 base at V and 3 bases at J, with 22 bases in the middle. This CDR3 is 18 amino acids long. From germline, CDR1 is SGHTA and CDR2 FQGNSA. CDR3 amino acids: CASSLGRQRQGLIYEQYF. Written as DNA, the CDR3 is TGTGCCAGCAGCTTAGGTCGGCAGCGGCAGGGACTCATCTACGAGCAGTACTTC.

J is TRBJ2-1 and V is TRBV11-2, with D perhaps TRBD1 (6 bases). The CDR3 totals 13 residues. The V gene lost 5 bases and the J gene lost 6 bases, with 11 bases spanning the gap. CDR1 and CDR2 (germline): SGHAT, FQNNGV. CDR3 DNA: TGTGCCAGCAGCCCCCGGGACATCAATGAGCAGTTCTTC. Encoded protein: CASSPRDINEQFF.

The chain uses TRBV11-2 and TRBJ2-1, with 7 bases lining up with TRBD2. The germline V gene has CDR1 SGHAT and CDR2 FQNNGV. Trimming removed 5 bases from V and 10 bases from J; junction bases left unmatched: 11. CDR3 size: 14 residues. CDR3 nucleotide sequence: TGTGCCAGCAGCACCGAAGTCCGGCGGGGGGAGCAGTTCTTC. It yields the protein CASSTEVRRGEQFF.

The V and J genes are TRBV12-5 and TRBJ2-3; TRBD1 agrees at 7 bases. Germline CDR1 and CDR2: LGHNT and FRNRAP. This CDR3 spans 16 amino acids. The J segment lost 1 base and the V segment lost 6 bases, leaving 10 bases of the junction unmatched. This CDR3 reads CASGVNRDSRTDTQYF. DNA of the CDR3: TGTGCTAGTGGGGTAAACCGGGACAGTCGCACAGATACGCAGTATTTT.

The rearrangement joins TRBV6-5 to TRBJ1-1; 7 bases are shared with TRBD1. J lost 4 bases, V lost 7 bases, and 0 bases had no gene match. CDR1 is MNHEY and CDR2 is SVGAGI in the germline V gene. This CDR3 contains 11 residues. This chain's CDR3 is CASTGGTEAFF. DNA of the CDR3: TGTGCCAGCACAGGGGGCACTGAAGCTTTCTTT.

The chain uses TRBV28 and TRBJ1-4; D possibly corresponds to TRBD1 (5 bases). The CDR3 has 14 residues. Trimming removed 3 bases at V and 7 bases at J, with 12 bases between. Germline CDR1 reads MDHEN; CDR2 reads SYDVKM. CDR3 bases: TGTGCCAGCAGTTTTTCAGGCGGGGGTGAAAAACTGTTTTTT. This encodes CASSFSGGGEKLFF.

The CDR3: CASSPGGANVLTF. CDR3 bases: TGTGCCAGCAGTCCAGGGGGGGCCAACGTCCTGACTTTC. This chain connects TRBV16 to TRBJ2-6; TRBD1 might be the D (5 bases). The V gene's germline CDR1 is KGHSY and CDR2 FQNENV. CDR3 size: 13 residues. Trimming cost V 6 bases and J 4 bases, with 7 bases left between them.

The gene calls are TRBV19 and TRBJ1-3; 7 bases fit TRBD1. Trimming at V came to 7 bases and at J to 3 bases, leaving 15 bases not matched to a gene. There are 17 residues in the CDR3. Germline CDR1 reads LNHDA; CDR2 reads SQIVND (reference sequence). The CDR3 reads CASTPGSGQAGGNTIYF. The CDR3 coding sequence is TGTGCCAGTACCCCCGGCAGCGGACAGGCGGGTGGAAACACCATATATTTT.

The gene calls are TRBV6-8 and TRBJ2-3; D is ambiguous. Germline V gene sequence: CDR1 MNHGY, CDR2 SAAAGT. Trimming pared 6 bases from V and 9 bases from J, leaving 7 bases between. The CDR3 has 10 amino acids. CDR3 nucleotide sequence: TGTGCCAGCAGCCCTCGGACGCAGTATTTT. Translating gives CASSPRTQYF.

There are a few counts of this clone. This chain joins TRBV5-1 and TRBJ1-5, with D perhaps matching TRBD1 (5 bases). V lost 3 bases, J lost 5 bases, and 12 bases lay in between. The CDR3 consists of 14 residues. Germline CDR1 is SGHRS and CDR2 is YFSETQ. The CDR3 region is CASSWFTGDQPQHF. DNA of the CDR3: TGCGCCAGCAGCTGGTTTACAGGAGATCAGCCCCAGCATTTT.

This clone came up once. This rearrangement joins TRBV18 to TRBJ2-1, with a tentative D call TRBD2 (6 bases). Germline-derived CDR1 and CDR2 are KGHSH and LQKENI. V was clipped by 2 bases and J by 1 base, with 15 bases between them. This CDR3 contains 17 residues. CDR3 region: CASSPWTTSGSYNEQFF. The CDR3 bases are TGTGCCAGCTCACCATGGACGACAAGCGGGTCCTACAATGAGCAGTTCTTC.

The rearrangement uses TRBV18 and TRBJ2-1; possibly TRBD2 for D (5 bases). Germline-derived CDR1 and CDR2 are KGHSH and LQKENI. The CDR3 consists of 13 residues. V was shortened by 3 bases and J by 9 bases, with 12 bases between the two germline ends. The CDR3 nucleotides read TGTGCCAGCTCACCGGGGAGTTTTAGTGAGCAGTTCTTC. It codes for CASSPGSFSEQFF. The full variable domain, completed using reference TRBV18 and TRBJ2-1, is NAGVMQNPRHLVRRRGQEARLRCSPMKGHSHVYWYRQLPEEGLKFMVYLQKENIIDESGMPKERFSAEFPKEGPSILRIQQVVRGDSAAYFCASSPGSFSEQFFGPGTRLTVL.

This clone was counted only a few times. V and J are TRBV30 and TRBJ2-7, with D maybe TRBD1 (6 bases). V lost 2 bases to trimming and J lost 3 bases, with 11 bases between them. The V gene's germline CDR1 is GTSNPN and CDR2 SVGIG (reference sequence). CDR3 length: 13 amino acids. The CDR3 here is CAWSPGAGYEQYF. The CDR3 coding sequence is TGTGCCTGGAGTCCAGGGGCGGGCTACGAGCAGTACTTC.

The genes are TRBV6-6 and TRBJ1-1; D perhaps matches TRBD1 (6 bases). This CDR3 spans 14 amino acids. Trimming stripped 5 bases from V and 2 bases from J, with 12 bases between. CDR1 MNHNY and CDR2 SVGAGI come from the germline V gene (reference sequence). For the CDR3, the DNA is TGTGCCAGCAGTCCGGGGACAACTAACACTGAAGCTTTCTTT. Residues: CASSPGTTNTEAFF.

CDR3 DNA: TGTGCCAGCCAGGAGGGCTGGGAGACCCAGTACTTC. Encoded protein: CASQEGWETQYF. The V call is TRBV2, the J call TRBJ2-5; weak D call: TRBD2 (6 bases). This CDR3 contains 12 residues. V was cut by 8 bases and J by 5 bases, with 12 bases left in between. Germline loops: CDR1 SNHLY, CDR2 FYNNEI.

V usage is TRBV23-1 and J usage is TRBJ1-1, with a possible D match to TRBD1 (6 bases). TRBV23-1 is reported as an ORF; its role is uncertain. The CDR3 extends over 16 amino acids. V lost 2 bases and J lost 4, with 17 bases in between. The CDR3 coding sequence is TGCGCCAGCAGTCAAGGGCGCGGGAGGGGGACCACTGAAGCTTTCTTT. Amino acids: CASSQGRGRGTTEAFF.

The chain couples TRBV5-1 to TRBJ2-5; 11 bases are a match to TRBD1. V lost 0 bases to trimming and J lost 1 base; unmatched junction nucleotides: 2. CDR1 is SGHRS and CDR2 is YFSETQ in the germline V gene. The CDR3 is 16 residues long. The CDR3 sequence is CASSLVGTGGQETQYF. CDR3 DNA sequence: TGCGCCAGCAGCTTGGTTGGGACAGGGGGCCAAGAGACCCAGTACTTC.